These T cell receptor beta chains were read from a single sample in a study of cytotoxic CD8 clonotypes in ibrutinib-treated CLL. Sequencing used immunoSEQ multiplex PCR; TCRdb keeps in-frame clones, though not all of them. The sample shows roughly 330,000 clones, roughly 71% of them seen only once. The sample was PBMCs, taken after 36 months of ibrutinib treatment. All receptors derive from a human donor with chronic lymphocytic leukemia. Each CDR3 is given with its conserved first and last residue. Fields, in order: CDR3 protein, CDR3 DNA, clone size, D gene, V gene, J gene. The D gene is left open where the match is weak. Not all rows give a size; the values are once, few, many and, for expanded clones, a class.

CDR3: CASSLRGLGTEAFF; DNA: TGTGCCAGCAGCTTGAGGGGCTTGGGAACTGAAGCTTTCTTT; size: .; D: .; V: TRBV11-2; J: TRBJ1-1
CDR3: CATSGTNLAGTYNEQFF; DNA: TGTGCCACCAGCGGAACCAATCTAGCGGGGACCTACAATGAGCAGTTCTTC; size: .; D: TRBD2; V: TRBV15; J: TRBJ2-1
CDR3: CASSPGQGRTEAFF; DNA: TGTGCCAGCAGCCCCGGTCAGGGTCGCACTGAAGCTTTCTTT; size: .; D: .; V: TRBV6-6; J: TRBJ1-1
CDR3: CASSSNTGELFF; DNA: TGTGCCAGCAGTTCGAACACCGGGGAGCTGTTTTTT; size: .; D: .; V: TRBV7-3; J: TRBJ2-2
CDR3: CASIRGVYEQYF; DNA: TGTGCCAGCATCAGGGGAGTATACGAGCAGTACTTC; size: .; D: .; V: TRBV6-1; J: TRBJ2-7
CDR3: CASSSPGRYVDEQFF; DNA: TGTGCCAGCAGTTCCCCGGGCAGGTACGTAGATGAGCAGTTCTTC; size: .; D: .; V: TRBV27; J: TRBJ2-1
CDR3: CARNRGSLETQYF; DNA: TGTGCCAGGAACAGGGGCTCGTTGGAGACCCAGTACTTC; size: .; D: TRBD1; V: TRBV25-1; J: TRBJ2-5
CDR3: CASSLTTSGSANEQYF; DNA: TGTGCCAGTAGTCTTACGACTAGCGGGAGCGCCAACGAGCAGTACTTC; size: .; D: TRBD2; V: TRBV19; J: TRBJ2-7
CDR3: CASWGAYEQYF; DNA: TGCGCCAGCTGGGGCGCCTACGAGCAGTACTTC; size: once; D: .; V: TRBV10-2; J: TRBJ2-7
CDR3: CATSNLGLVPYEQYF; DNA: TGTGCCACCAGCAACCTCGGACTGGTACCGTACGAGCAGTACTTC; size: .; D: .; V: TRBV15; J: TRBJ2-7
CDR3: CASSEQQGLNTEAFF; DNA: TGCGCCAGCAGCGAACAACAGGGCCTGAACACTGAAGCTTTCTTT; size: .; D: .; V: TRBV5-1; J: TRBJ1-1
CDR3: CASSQDGREYNEQFF; DNA: TGTGCCAGCAGCCAAGACGGGAGGGAGTACAATGAGCAGTTCTTC; size: few; D: TRBD2; V: TRBV14; J: TRBJ2-1
CDR3: CASSPSYEQYF; DNA: TGTGCCAGCAGCCCGAGCTACGAGCAGTACTTC; size: few; D: .; V: TRBV7-2; J: TRBJ2-7
CDR3: CASSVEPNTYNEQFF; DNA: TGTGCCAGCAGCGTAGAACCGAATACTTACAATGAGCAGTTCTTC; size: .; D: .; V: TRBV9; J: TRBJ2-1
CDR3: CASSFGLTYEQYF; DNA: TGTGCCAGCAGCTTTGGACTTACCTACGAGCAGTACTTC; size: .; D: .; V: TRBV5-4; J: TRBJ2-7
CDR3: CASSRRTETYEQYF; DNA: TGCGCCAGCAGCCGACGGACAGAAACCTACGAGCAGTACTTC; size: .; D: .; V: TRBV5-1; J: TRBJ2-7
CDR3: CASSLEWPYNEQFF; DNA: TGTGCCAGCAGCTTGGAGTGGCCATACAATGAGCAGTTCTTC; size: once; D: .; V: TRBV5-4; J: TRBJ2-1
CDR3: CASGGDWGGRTYEQYF; DNA: TGTGCTAGTGGTGGCGATTGGGGGGGCAGAACCTACGAGCAGTACTTC; size: .; D: .; V: TRBV12-5; J: TRBJ2-7
CDR3: CASSLTRRDTGELFF; DNA: TGTGCCAGCAGTCTCACGCGTCGAGACACCGGGGAGCTGTTTTTT; size: .; D: .; V: TRBV27; J: TRBJ2-2
CDR3: CASSVAEADTQYF; DNA: TGTGCCAGCAGCGTAGCAGAAGCAGATACGCAGTATTTT; size: .; D: .; V: TRBV9; J: TRBJ2-3
CDR3: CASSFSGTQETQYF; DNA: TGTGCCAGCAGCTTCTCAGGGACCCAAGAGACCCAGTACTTC; size: .; D: .; V: TRBV5-6; J: TRBJ2-5
CDR3: CSVPLSGNYNEQFF; DNA: TGCAGCGTCCCGTTGTCAGGGAACTACAATGAGCAGTTCTTC; size: .; D: .; V: TRBV29-1; J: TRBJ2-1
CDR3: CASSAGTSGYYEQYF; DNA: TGTGCCAGCAGCGCCGGGACTAGCGGGTACTACGAGCAGTACTTC; size: .; D: TRBD2; V: TRBV5-8; J: TRBJ2-7
CDR3: CSVAKLLYNEQFF; DNA: TGCAGCGTTGCGAAATTACTCTACAATGAGCAGTTCTTC; size: .; D: .; V: TRBV29-1; J: TRBJ2-1
CDR3: CASSPVGLNSPLHF; DNA: TGTGCCAGCTCACCAGTGGGCTTGAATTCACCCCTCCACTTT; size: .; D: .; V: TRBV18; J: TRBJ1-6
CDR3: CASTGTGFPGANVLTF; DNA: TGTGCCAGTACAGGGACAGGGTTCCCTGGGGCCAACGTCCTGACTTTC; size: .; D: TRBD1; V: TRBV19; J: TRBJ2-6
CDR3: CASSPPFESLEFF; DNA: TGTGCCAGCAGTCCCCCCTTCGAGTCCTTGGAGTTCTTC; size: .; D: .; V: TRBV2; J: TRBJ2-1
CDR3: CASSFKLYTQYF; DNA: TGTGCCAGCAGCTTCAAGTTGTATACGCAGTATTTT; size: once; D: .; V: TRBV7-3; J: TRBJ2-3
CDR3: CASSLVTQETQYF; DNA: TGCGCCAGCAGCTTGGTAACCCAAGAGACCCAGTACTTC; size: few; D: .; V: TRBV5-1; J: TRBJ2-5
CDR3: CASSLGQGAETQYF; DNA: TGTGCCAGCAGCTTAGGACAGGGTGCGGAGACCCAGTACTTC; size: .; D: TRBD1; V: TRBV7-3; J: TRBJ2-5
CDR3: CASSPRRTGSETQYF; DNA: TGTGCCAGCAGTCCGAGACGGACAGGGTCAGAGACCCAGTACTTC; size: .; D: TRBD1; V: TRBV2; J: TRBJ2-5
CDR3: CASSTGTHSTDTQYF; DNA: TGTGCCAGCAGCACCGGGACTCATAGCACAGATACGCAGTATTTT; size: .; D: .; V: TRBV9; J: TRBJ2-3
CDR3: CASSLGAGANVLTF; DNA: TGCGCCAGCAGCTTGGGGGCTGGGGCCAACGTCCTGACTTTC; size: few; D: .; V: TRBV5-1; J: TRBJ2-6
CDR3: CASSLARGLRANYGYTF; DNA: TGTGCCAGCAGCTTAGCGCGGGGGTTAAGAGCTAACTATGGCTACACCTTC; size: .; D: .; V: TRBV7-9; J: TRBJ1-2